These 20 T cell receptor beta chains share one sample of origin, sequenced in a study of B cell selection in AIRE deficiency. Regulatory T cells were sorted as CD4+CD25hiCD127low/negative. Data came from immunoSEQ multiplex PCR; TCRdb stores just in-frame clones and leaves some out. The table shows 20,000 or so clones, with around nine tenths occurring only once. The material sequenced was CD4+CD25+ Tregs sorted from PBMCs. The receptors were sampled from a human donor in good health.

The chain employs TRBV5-4 and TRBJ2-3; unclear D gene. Deletions cut 0 bases from V and 0 bases from J, with 8 bases between. The germline gives CDR1 SGHNT, CDR2 YYREEE (reference sequence). CDR3 length: 15 amino acids. Here the CDR3 reads CASSLGPYSTDTQYF. In nucleotides, the CDR3 is TGTGCCAGCAGCTTGGGGCCCTACAGCACAGATACGCAGTATTTT.

The rearrangement links TRBV6-6 to TRBJ1-6; weak D call: TRBD1 (5 bases). The CDR3 has 14 residues. The germline gives CDR1 MNHNY, CDR2 SVGAGI (reference sequence). Trimming shortened V by 2 bases and J by 7 bases, and 9 bases separated the two germline ends. The CDR3 reads CASSYGGGNSPLHF. The CDR3 nucleotides read TGTGCCAGCAGTTACGGGGGTGGGAATTCACCCCTCCACTTT.

The V call is TRBV2, the J call TRBJ1-2; 8 bases agree with TRBD1. Per the germline V gene, CDR1 is SNHLY and CDR2 is FYNNEI. This CDR3 has 15 residues. J was trimmed by 3 bases and V by 11 bases; bases with no gene match: 14. The DNA of the CDR3 is TGTGCCGGCACCCTAGGACAGGGACCCTACTATGGCTACACCTTC. Residues: CAGTLGQGPYYGYTF. The entire variable domain, with the rest obtained from reference TRBV2 and TRBJ1-2, is as follows: EPEVTQTPSHQVTQMGQEVILRCVPISNHLYFYWYRQILGQKVEFLVSFYNNEISEKSEIFDDQFSVERPDGSNFTLKIRSTKLEDSAMYFCAGTLGQGPYYGYTFGSGTRLTVV.

The chain uses TRBV29-1 and TRBJ1-1; possibly TRBD1 for D (5 bases). Germline V gene lookup returns CDR1 SQVTM and CDR2 ANQGSEA. CDR3 length: 12 residues. V was trimmed by 6 bases and J by 0 bases, leaving 8 bases between them. The chain's CDR3 is CSVGGMNTEAFF. CDR3 coding DNA: TGCAGCGTGGGGGGTATGAACACTGAAGCTTTCTTT. Variable domain in full (rest from reference TRBV29-1 and TRBJ1-1): SAVISQKPSRDICQRGTSLTIQCQVDSQVTMMFWYRQQPGQSLTLIATANQGSEATYESGFVIDKFPISRPNLTFSTLTVSNMSPEDSSIYLCSVGGMNTEAFFGQGTRLTVV.

This chain links TRBV7-6 with TRBJ2-7; the match to TRBD2 covers 15 bases. From germline, CDR1 is SGHVS and CDR2 FNYEAQ. With 4 bases clipped from V and 4 bases from J, the junction kept 5 bases outside the gene matches. This CDR3 has 16 residues. The CDR3 bases are TGTGCCAGCAGCTCGGGACTAGCGGGAGGAGGATACGAGCAGTACTTC. Amino acids: CASSSGLAGGGYEQYF.

This sequence joins TRBV11-1 and TRBJ2-3; TRBD2 is a possible D gene (7 bases). With 5 bases removed from V and 5 bases from J, the gap between germline ends came to 20 bases. The CDR3 length is 16 residues. The germline CDR1 and CDR2 sequences are SGHAT and FQDESV (reference sequence). Here the CDR3 reads CASSGGKGGLGDTQYF. DNA of the CDR3: TGTGCCAGCAGCGGGGGAAAGGGGGGGCTAGGAGATACGCAGTATTTT.

Turning to this clone: The sample has other DNA sequences that encode this CDR3 too. The V call is TRBV23-1, the J call TRBJ2-5, with 7 bases identical to TRBD2. TRBV23-1 is an ORF; its function is uncertain. Trimming took 3 bases from V and 5 from J; bases not matched to a gene: 18. The CDR3 contains 18 residues. In nucleotides, the CDR3 is TGCGCCAGCAGTCATCAAACCCGGGCGCGGGGAGGGCGGGAGACCCAGTACTTC. It translates to CASSHQTRARGGRETQYF.

This chain uses TRBV19 with TRBJ2-3; D unresolved. Germline CDR1 is LNHDA and CDR2 is SQIVND (reference sequence). V was trimmed by 8 bases and J by 3 bases, leaving 6 bases between them. The CDR3 is 11 amino acids. CDR3 sequence reads: CASSETDTQYF. CDR3 in DNA: TGTGCCAGTTCTGAAACAGATACGCAGTATTTT.

This chain connects TRBV2 to TRBJ2-7; D not certain. Germline CDR1 is SNHLY and CDR2 is FYNNEI. Between the trimmed V and J ends, which lost 7 bases and 6 bases, there was a span of 16 bases. The CDR3 has 13 residues. CDR3 amino acids: CASTEKDFVEQYF. As DNA, the CDR3 is TGTGCCAGCACCGAGAAAGACTTCGTCGAGCAGTACTTC.

The chain is built from TRBV30 and TRBJ2-6; 7 bases map to TRBD1. With 5 bases clipped from V and 2 bases from J, the junction kept 3 bases outside the gene matches. This CDR3 region has 14 residues. In germline, CDR1 is GTSNPN, CDR2 SVGIG (reference sequence). Here the CDR3 reads CAWQQGTGANVLTF. The CDR3 DNA reads TGTGCCTGGCAACAGGGGACTGGGGCCAACGTCCTGACTTTC.

The genes are TRBV9 and TRBJ2-1, with 8 positions matching TRBD2. The CDR3 totals 13 residues. The junction had 0 bases not matched to a gene; V was cut back by 0 bases and J by 7 bases. Looked up from germline, CDR1 is SGDLS and CDR2 is YYNGEE. The CDR3 spells CASSVGGRNEQFF. As DNA, the CDR3 is TGTGCCAGCAGCGTAGGCGGGAGGAATGAGCAGTTCTTC. Complete variable domain (other parts from reference TRBV9 and TRBJ2-1): DSGVTQTPKHLITATGQRVTLRCSPRSGDLSVYWYQQSLDQGLQFLIQYYNGEERAKGNILERFSAQQFPDLHSELNLSSLELGDSALYFCASSVGGRNEQFFGPGTRLTVL.

This clone ranks as medium-sized. The chain couples TRBV15 to TRBJ2-7; D is ambiguous. The CDR3 contains 15 residues. Trimming took 0 bases from V and 5 from J, leaving 14 bases between them. The germline CDR1 and CDR2 sequences are LNHNV and YYDKDF (reference sequence). CDR3 sequence reads: CATSRDGRARNEQYF. The CDR3 coding sequence is TGTGCCACCAGCAGAGATGGTAGGGCTCGGAACGAGCAGTACTTC.

The CDR3 here is CASSRQGETQYF. CDR3 DNA: TGCGCCAGCAGTAGACAGGGGGAGACCCAGTACTTC. The chain carries TRBV5-1 and TRBJ2-5; 8 positions agree with TRBD1. The trim removed 5 bases at V and 5 bases at J, leaving 2 bases unmatched. The CDR3 runs to 12 residues. CDR1 and CDR2 (germline): SGHRS, YFSETQ.

V and J are TRBV10-3 and TRBJ1-4; no reliable D call. The length of the CDR3 is 14 residues. The V end lost 3 bases, the J end lost 13 bases, and 18 bases lay between the germline ends. Germline-derived CDR1 and CDR2 are ENHRY and SYGVKD. CDR3 in amino acids: CAISDQGLRIGLFF. In DNA, the CDR3 is TGTGCCATCAGTGACCAAGGACTGCGAATTGGACTGTTTTTT.

The V and J genes are TRBV7-2 and TRBJ1-5; TRBD1 is a possible D gene (5 bases). V was shortened by 6 bases and J by 4 bases, with 16 bases between the two germline ends. Per the germline V gene, CDR1 is SGHTA and CDR2 is FQGNSA. The CDR3 sequence is 15 residues long. The CDR3 here is CASSSAGRENQPQHF. For the CDR3, the DNA is TGTGCCAGCAGTTCTGCGGGCAGGGAGAATCAGCCCCAGCATTTT.

The chain couples TRBV15 to TRBJ2-1; 12 nucleotides line up with TRBD2. Germline V gene lookup returns CDR1 LNHNV and CDR2 YYDKDF (reference sequence). The CDR3 length is 16 residues. V shed 6 bases and J 5 bases; nucleotides not matched to a gene: 8. The CDR3 sequence: CATSSPRTSGDNEQFF. The CDR3 coding sequence is TGTGCCACCAGTAGTCCACGGACTAGCGGGGACAATGAGCAGTTCTTC.

The genes are TRBV4-2 and TRBJ1-3, with 7 bases matching TRBD1. The CDR3 has 14 amino acids. Trimming at V came to 6 bases and at J to 3 bases, leaving 5 bases not matched to a gene. Germline values: CDR1 LGHNA, CDR2 YNFKEQ. In DNA, the CDR3 is TGTGCCAGCAGTAGACAGGGTGTTGGAAACACCATATATTTT. It specifies CASSRQGVGNTIYF.

The CDR3 here is CASSQVMGLPSMNTEAFF. In nucleotides, the CDR3 is TGCGCCAGCAGCCAAGTAATGGGTCTCCCGAGTATGAACACTGAAGCTTTCTTT. The rearrangement uses TRBV4-1 and TRBJ1-1, with D unresolved. The CDR3 is 18 residues long. With 1 base removed from V and 0 bases from J, the gap between germline ends came to 18 bases. Germline V gene sequence: CDR1 MGHRA, CDR2 YSYEKL.

The chain carries TRBV5-4 and TRBJ2-7; TRBD2 matches at 11 bases. CDR3 length: 13 amino acids. Looked up from germline, CDR1 is SGHNT and CDR2 is YYREEE (reference sequence). The junction had 5 bases not matched to a gene; V was cut back by 6 bases and J by 6 bases. The CDR3: CASNNLAGGEQYF. Here the CDR3 DNA reads TGTGCCAGCAACAATCTAGCGGGAGGCGAGCAGTACTTC. The full variable domain, in which reference TRBV5-4 and TRBJ2-7 provide the parts outside the CDR3, is ETGVTQSPTHLIKTRGQQVTLRCSSQSGHNTVSWYQQALGQGPQFIFQYYREEENGRGNFPPRFSGLQFPNYSSELNVNALELDDSALYLCASNNLAGGEQYFGPGTRLTVT.

The V gene is TRBV5-1, the J gene TRBJ2-7; a possible D gene is TRBD2 (6 bases). V lost 0 bases to trimming and J lost 5 bases, with 6 bases between them. The germline gives CDR1 SGHRS, CDR2 YFSETQ. This CDR3 is built from 12 residues. Here the CDR3 DNA reads TGCGCCAGCAGCTTGGCGGGGGACGAGCAGTACTTC. Translating it yields CASSLAGDEQYF.